These 8 T cell receptor beta chains were all obtained from the same sample, sequenced in a study of blood T cell repertoires in COVID-19. Measured with immunoSEQ multiplex PCR; TCRdb has only the in-frame clones, and not every one. This table has fewer than 200,000 clones, 80% to 90% appearing once. Sequencing was performed on peripheral blood. The receptors originated from a man between 65 and 79 years old with active or convalescent COVID-19.

The chain has TRBV5-4 and TRBJ1-2, with D tentatively TRBD1 (6 bases). The germline V gene encodes CDR1 SGHNT and CDR2 YYREEE (reference sequence). This CDR3 has 15 amino acids. Trimming took 0 bases from V and 4 from J, leaving 13 bases between them. The CDR3 loop is CASSLGGGDLYGYTF. DNA of the CDR3: TGTGCCAGCAGCTTGGGAGGGGGAGACCTCTATGGCTACACCTTC.

The chain links TRBV5-1 to TRBJ2-2; D perhaps matches TRBD1 (7 bases). The V end was cut by 3 bases, the J end by 7 bases, with 25 bases between. This CDR3 spans 18 amino acids. The V gene's germline CDR1 is SGHRS and CDR2 YFSETQ. CDR3 sequence reads: CASSSRDRADLSGGELFF. Written as DNA, the CDR3 is TGCGCCAGCAGCTCCAGGGACAGAGCAGATCTTAGCGGCGGGGAGCTGTTTTTT.

The V call is TRBV6-2 or TRBV6-3, the J call TRBJ2-1; 10 bases map to TRBD2. Germline CDR1 and CDR2: MNHEY and SVGEGT. V was pared by 6 bases and J by 6 bases, with 11 bases of the junction left unmatched. The CDR3 spans 16 residues. CDR3: CASSPPPASGGNEQFF. Here the CDR3 DNA reads TGTGCCAGCAGCCCACCCCCCGCTAGCGGGGGCAATGAGCAGTTCTTC.

This chain links TRBV19 with TRBJ2-3; TRBD2 matches at 16 bases. This CDR3 is 16 amino acids long. Germline V gene data show CDR1 as LNHDA and CDR2 as SQIVND (reference sequence). After removal of 5 bases from V and 4 bases from J, the junction contained 3 bases not matched to a gene. CDR3 protein: CASSFGTSGRADTQYF. The CDR3 nucleotides are TGTGCCAGTAGTTTTGGGACTAGCGGGAGGGCAGATACGCAGTATTTT.

The chain links TRBV5-8 to TRBJ1-2; the match to TRBD1 covers 7 bases. The CDR3 covers 15 residues. The germline V gene encodes CDR1 SGHTS and CDR2 YDEGEE. The V segment lost 1 base and the J segment 1 base; nucleotides outside the gene matches: 4. CDR3 DNA sequence: TGTGCCAGCAGCTTGACGGGACAGTTTAACTATGGCTACACCTTC. Protein: CASSLTGQFNYGYTF.

The chain carries TRBV18 and TRBJ1-2; 7 bases align to TRBD1. This CDR3 is built from 12 residues. Germline CDR1 is KGHSH and CDR2 is LQKENI. Trimming removed 3 bases from V and 8 bases from J; junction bases left unmatched: 3. CDR3 in amino acids: CASSPRTGGYTF. DNA of the CDR3: TGTGCCAGCTCACCTCGGACAGGCGGCTACACCTTC. The entire variable domain, with the rest obtained from reference TRBV18 and TRBJ1-2, is as follows: NAGVMQNPRHLVRRRGQEARLRCSPMKGHSHVYWYRQLPEEGLKFMVYLQKENIIDESGMPKERFSAEFPKEGPSILRIQQVVRGDSAAYFCASSPRTGGYTFGSGTRLTVV.

The V gene is TRBV6-1, the J gene TRBJ1-2; D perhaps matches TRBD1 (5 bases). Trimming pared 1 base from V and 5 bases from J, leaving 20 bases between. This CDR3 spans 17 amino acids. Germline V gene lookup returns CDR1 MNHNS and CDR2 SASEGT. This chain's CDR3 is CASSEDFGGRSGYGYTF. The CDR3 DNA reads as TGTGCCAGCAGTGAAGACTTTGGGGGGAGGTCGGGGTATGGCTACACCTTC.

This clone was found once. V and J are TRBV6-5 and TRBJ2-7; D might be TRBD1 (6 bases). Germline V gene data show CDR1 as MNHEY and CDR2 as SVGAGI. The length of the CDR3 is 15 residues. Between the trimmed V and J ends, which lost 4 bases and 2 bases, there was a span of 15 bases. CDR3 region: CASSFTGTLTYEQYF. The CDR3, as DNA: TGTGCCAGCAGTTTTACCGGGACACTAACCTACGAGCAGTACTTC.